This is a list of T cell receptor beta chains from one sample in a study of neurological immune-mediated disorders. TCRdb reprocessed the 5' RACE reads via MiXCR and lists one record per CDR3 protein. The data show about 62,000 distinct CDR3 sequences, approximately 4.6% seen once. Sequenced: PBMCs. These receptors originate from a woman in her fifties or sixties with multiple sclerosis. Both conserved end residues are part of each CDR3. A D gene is named only where the DNA matches it firmly. Size is omitted from some rows. Given values are once, few, many or a class for expanded clones.

clone size,V gene,D gene,J gene,CDR3 protein,CDR3 DNA
few,TRBV10-3,-,TRBJ1-3,CAIGVAELSGNTIYF,TGTGCCATCGGGGTGGCAGAATTATCTGGAAACACCATATATTTT
-,TRBV9,-,TRBJ2-3,CAGSVEAGTTDTQYF,TGTGCCGGCAGCGTAGAGGCAGGGACCACAGATACGCAGTATTTT
many,TRBV29-1,-,TRBJ2-2,CSVGVSNTGELFF,TGCAGCGTTGGGGTATCGAACACCGGGGAGCTGTTTTTT
many,TRBV20-1,-,TRBJ2-3,CSAKRTAASTDTQYF,TGCAGTGCTAAAAGGACGGCTGCTAGCACAGATACGCAGTATTTT
few,TRBV7-9,-,TRBJ2-7,CASSFGGSQYEQYF,TGTGCCAGCAGCTTTGGAGGGTCCCAATACGAGCAGTACTTC
many,TRBV20-1,TRBD2,TRBJ2-1,CSALGEGPNEQFF,TGCAGTGCACTAGGGGAGGGTCCCAATGAGCAGTTCTTC
-,TRBV19,-,TRBJ2-1,CASSIDGAVGEQFF,TGTGCCAGTAGTATAGATGGGGCGGTGGGCGAGCAGTTCTTC
many,TRBV12-3/TRBV12-4,-,TRBJ1-6,CASSFRRGGTLHF,TGTGCCAGCAGTTTTCGCCGGGGAGGCACCCTCCACTTT
many,TRBV7-2,-,TRBJ2-2,CASSLLWGGTGELFF,TGTGCCAGCAGCTTACTTTGGGGTGGCACCGGGGAGCTGTTTTTT
many,TRBV7-2,TRBD2,TRBJ2-3,CASSQLAGGSDTQYF,TGTGCCAGCAGCCAACTAGCGGGGGGGTCCGATACGCAGTATTTT
medium-sized,TRBV5-5,-,TRBJ2-1,CASSLDSYNEQFF,TGTGCCAGCAGCTTGGACTCTTACAATGAGCAGTTCTTC